These T cell receptor beta chains were read from a single sample in a study of T cells in Graves' hyperthyroidism and ophthalmopathy. Using its own MiXCR run on the multiplex PCR reads, TCRdb lists one record per CDR3 protein. The sample includes roughly 500,000 distinct CDR3 sequences, approximately 13% seen only once; the top ten take roughly 6.2%. Source material: blood. The origin of the receptors is a woman in her thirties with Graves' hyperthyroidism that later progressed to Graves' ophthalmopathy. CDR3s include the opening cysteine and the closing phenylalanine or tryptophan. Each record gives: J gene, D gene, clone size, V gene, CDR3 length, CDR3 protein, CDR3 DNA. D genes are given only for firm matches. Not all rows give a size; the values are once, few, many and, for expanded clones, a class.

J: TRBJ2-2
D: NA
size: many
V: TRBV15
length: 16
CDR3: CATSKLGAGKTGELFF
DNA: TGTGCCACCAGCAAACTGGGGGCAGGGAAAACCGGGGAGCTGTTTTTT

J: TRBJ1-4
D: TRBD1
size: many
V: TRBV28
length: 15
CDR3: CASSSEGAANEKLFF
DNA: TGTGCCAGCAGTTCGGAGGGGGCAGCTAATGAAAAACTGTTTTTT

J: TRBJ2-7
D: TRBD1
size: many
V: TRBV28
length: 15
CDR3: CASSPTDRPPYEQYF
DNA: TGTGCCAGCAGTCCGACGGACAGGCCTCCCTACGAGCAGTACTTC

J: TRBJ2-7
D: NA
size: few
V: TRBV2
length: 13
CDR3: CASSQDLSYEQYF
DNA: TGTGCCAGCTCCCAGGACCTCTCCTACGAGCAGTACTTC

J: TRBJ2-3
D: TRBD2
size: many
V: TRBV6-2/TRBV6-3
length: 14
CDR3: CASLVAGDADTQYF
DNA: TGTGCCAGCCTAGTAGCGGGAGACGCAGATACGCAGTATTTT

J: TRBJ1-1
D: NA
size: NA
V: TRBV7-9
length: 17
CDR3: CASSLLSGQAINTEAFF
DNA: TGTGCCAGCAGCTTACTCTCCGGGCAGGCGATCAACACTGAAGCTTTCTTT

J: TRBJ1-3
D: TRBD1
size: few
V: TRBV5-5
length: 15
CDR3: CASRSGTELGNTIYF
DNA: TGTGCCAGCAGATCCGGGACAGAACTTGGAAACACCATATATTTT

J: TRBJ2-3
D: NA
size: many
V: TRBV20-1
length: 12
CDR3: CSARLFPDTQYF
DNA: TGCAGTGCTAGGCTGTTTCCAGATACGCAGTATTTT

J: TRBJ2-3
D: NA
size: many
V: TRBV15
length: 13
CDR3: CATSRVGTDTQYF
DNA: TGTGCCACCAGCAGAGTAGGCACAGATACGCAGTATTTT

J: TRBJ1-2
D: TRBD1
size: many
V: TRBV20-1
length: 17
CDR3: CSARVPFLRGQSYGYTF
DNA: TGCAGTGCTAGAGTCCCCTTTTTGAGGGGGCAGAGCTATGGCTACACCTTC

J: TRBJ2-5
D: NA
size: many
V: TRBV12-3/TRBV12-4
length: 15
CDR3: CASSLGQTQQETQYF
DNA: TGTGCCAGCAGTTTAGGACAGACCCAACAAGAGACCCAGTACTTC

J: TRBJ2-3
D: TRBD2
size: few
V: TRBV30
length: 13
CDR3: CAWSSGRPDTQYF
DNA: TGTGCCTGGTCTAGCGGGAGACCAGATACGCAGTATTTT

J: TRBJ2-1
D: TRBD2
size: many
V: TRBV7-9
length: 13
CDR3: CASSSTGTSEQFF
DNA: TGTGCCAGCAGCTCAACCGGGACTAGCGAGCAGTTCTTC

J: TRBJ2-5
D: NA
size: many
V: TRBV30
length: 13
CDR3: CAWSGGTQETQYF
DNA: TGTGCCTGGAGTGGCGGGACCCAAGAGACCCAGTACTTC

J: TRBJ2-7
D: TRBD1
size: many
V: TRBV18
length: 16
CDR3: CASSPGYGTGVREQYF
DNA: TGTGCCAGCTCACCGGGGTACGGGACAGGTGTCCGCGAGCAGTACTTC

J: TRBJ2-7
D: TRBD1
size: NA
V: TRBV7-8
length: 15
CDR3: CASSPPQGQTTEQYF
DNA: TGTGCCAGCAGCCCGCCCCAGGGACAGACAACCGAGCAGTACTTC

J: TRBJ2-3
D: NA
size: many
V: TRBV6-6
length: 15
CDR3: CASSYSRGPGDTQYF
DNA: TGTGCCAGCAGTTACTCCCGCGGCCCGGGAGATACGCAGTATTTT

J: TRBJ2-7
D: NA
size: many
V: TRBV28
length: 15
CDR3: CASSLPAGDRYEQYF
DNA: TGTGCCAGCAGTTTACCTGCTGGGGACCGCTACGAGCAGTACTTC

J: TRBJ1-2
D: NA
size: many
V: TRBV6-5
length: 15
CDR3: CASSYSRQGGYGYTF
DNA: TGTGCCAGCAGTTACTCGCGGCAGGGCGGCTATGGCTACACCTTC

J: TRBJ2-1
D: TRBD2
size: few
V: TRBV4-1
length: 14
CDR3: CASSHPGGYNEQFF
DNA: TGCGCCAGCAGCCATCCGGGGGGCTACAATGAGCAGTTCTTC

J: TRBJ1-4
D: NA
size: few
V: TRBV24-1
length: 15
CDR3: CATSDPAASNEKLFF
DNA: TGTGCCACCAGTGATCCAGCCGCTTCGAATGAAAAACTGTTTTTT

J: TRBJ1-1
D: NA
size: many
V: TRBV28
length: 11
CDR3: CASRQDTEAFF
DNA: TGTGCCAGCAGACAAGACACTGAAGCTTTCTTT

J: TRBJ2-2
D: NA
size: NA
V: TRBV29-1
length: 13
CDR3: CSVLGENTGELFF
DNA: TGCAGCGTACTCGGGGAGAACACCGGGGAGCTGTTTTTT

J: TRBJ1-1
D: NA
size: NA
V: TRBV11-3
length: 14
CDR3: CASSLQSKNTEAFF
DNA: TGTGCCAGCAGCTTACAGAGCAAGAACACTGAAGCTTTCTTT

J: TRBJ2-6
D: NA
size: few
V: TRBV20-1
length: 14
CDR3: CSAFGDSGANVLTF
DNA: TGCAGTGCTTTCGGAGACTCTGGGGCCAACGTCCTGACTTTC

J: TRBJ2-5
D: NA
size: few
V: TRBV6-1
length: 13
CDR3: CASNPGSGETQYF
DNA: TGTGCCAGCAACCCGGGTTCGGGGGAGACCCAGTACTTC

J: TRBJ2-7
D: NA
size: many
V: TRBV7-8
length: 16
CDR3: CASSLARLVGSYEQYF
DNA: TGTGCCAGCAGCTTAGCGCGTCTAGTAGGGTCCTACGAGCAGTACTTC

J: TRBJ2-2
D: NA
size: NA
V: TRBV5-6
length: 14
CDR3: CASSLFWNTGELFF
DNA: TGTGCCAGCAGCTTGTTTTGGAACACCGGGGAGCTGTTTTTT

J: TRBJ1-2
D: NA
size: many
V: TRBV19
length: 17
CDR3: CASSSLDKLEALGGYTF
DNA: TGTGCCAGTAGTTCACTAGACAAACTGGAAGCCCTAGGGGGCTACACCTTC

J: TRBJ2-5
D: NA
size: once
V: TRBV5-1
length: 14
CDR3: CASSFEGPQETQYF
DNA: TGCGCCAGCAGCTTTGAGGGTCCCCAAGAGACCCAGTACTTC

J: TRBJ1-5
D: NA
size: NA
V: TRBV6-2/TRBV6-3
length: 11
CDR3: CASSSSRTQHF
DNA: TGTGCCAGCAGCTCCTCCCGGACCCAGCATTTT

J: TRBJ1-4
D: NA
size: NA
V: TRBV12-3/TRBV12-4
length: 14
CDR3: CASSFARPGEKLFF
DNA: TGTGCCAGCAGTTTCGCCCGACCCGGTGAAAAACTGTTTTTT

J: TRBJ2-3
D: TRBD2
size: many
V: TRBV27
length: 15
CDR3: CASSWTSGKGDTQYF
DNA: TGTGCCAGCAGTTGGACTAGCGGGAAGGGAGATACGCAGTATTTT

J: TRBJ1-1
D: NA
size: many
V: TRBV7-8
length: 16
CDR3: CASSLEVGWANTEAFF
DNA: TGTGCCAGCAGCTTAGAAGTTGGGTGGGCGAACACTGAAGCTTTCTTT

J: TRBJ1-5
D: NA
size: NA
V: TRBV9
length: 15
CDR3: CASSAPGGFNQPQHF
DNA: TGTGCCAGCAGCGCCCCCGGAGGTTTCAATCAGCCCCAGCATTTT

J: TRBJ1-1
D: TRBD1
size: many
V: TRBV7-2
length: 17
CDR3: CASSYISLKPGGTEAFF
DNA: TGTGCCAGCAGTTATATATCCCTCAAACCAGGGGGCACTGAAGCTTTCTTT

J: TRBJ1-1
D: NA
size: many
V: TRBV14
length: 16
CDR3: CASSQVGSYPNTEAFF
DNA: TGTGCCAGCAGCCAAGTAGGGTCGTATCCGAACACTGAAGCTTTCTTT

J: TRBJ1-2
D: TRBD1
size: NA
V: TRBV10-3
length: 15
CDR3: CAATAGTGGVGGYTF
DNA: TGTGCCGCAACCGCCGGGACAGGGGGCGTTGGTGGCTACACCTTC

J: TRBJ2-5
D: NA
size: many
V: TRBV27
length: 12
CDR3: CATRGDQETQYF
DNA: TGTGCCACTAGGGGGGACCAAGAGACCCAGTACTTC

J: TRBJ2-1
D: TRBD2
size: many
V: TRBV20-1
length: 19
CDR3: CSARDEGLAGGTPYNEQFF
DNA: TGCAGTGCTAGAGATGAGGGACTAGCGGGAGGGACCCCTTACAATGAGCAGTTCTTC

J: TRBJ2-2
D: TRBD2
size: many
V: TRBV24-1
length: 17
CDR3: CATSDRKAGVGSGELFF
DNA: TGTGCCACCAGTGATAGGAAAGCGGGAGTAGGCTCCGGGGAGCTGTTTTTT

J: TRBJ1-1
D: NA
size: many
V: TRBV24-1
length: 13
CDR3: CATSGASDTEAFF
DNA: TGTGCCACCAGCGGGGCGTCGGACACTGAAGCTTTCTTT

J: TRBJ2-5
D: TRBD2
size: many
V: TRBV11-3
length: 15
CDR3: CASSLGLAGPETQYF
DNA: TGTGCCAGCAGCTTAGGACTAGCGGGACCAGAGACCCAGTACTTC

J: TRBJ2-3
D: TRBD1
size: many
V: TRBV10-2
length: 14
CDR3: CASSRDRSTDTQYF
DNA: TGCGCCAGCAGCCGGGACAGGAGCACAGATACGCAGTATTTT

J: TRBJ2-1
D: TRBD2
size: many
V: TRBV10-2
length: 18
CDR3: CASIKVLAGLSSYNEQFF
DNA: TGCGCCAGCATAAAGGTACTAGCGGGCCTAAGCTCCTACAATGAGCAGTTCTTC

J: TRBJ2-1
D: NA
size: NA
V: TRBV9
length: 15
CDR3: CASNPQGIDNNEQFF
DNA: TGTGCCAGCAACCCACAGGGAATCGACAATAATGAGCAGTTCTTC

J: TRBJ2-7
D: NA
size: many
V: TRBV4-1
length: 15
CDR3: CASSQARQFSYEQYF
DNA: TGCGCCAGCAGCCAAGCTAGACAGTTTTCCTACGAGCAGTACTTC

J: TRBJ1-2
D: TRBD1
size: many
V: TRBV15
length: 16
CDR3: CATSREDRGRDYGYTF
DNA: TGTGCCACCAGCAGAGAGGACAGGGGAAGGGACTATGGCTACACCTTC

J: TRBJ1-2
D: TRBD1
size: many
V: TRBV19
length: 19
CDR3: CASSPIRGTGGYPNYGYTF
DNA: TGTGCCAGTAGCCCAATACGCGGGACAGGGGGCTACCCTAACTATGGCTACACCTTC